The 19 T cell receptor beta chains below all came from one sample that was sequenced in a study of blood T cells in healthy people across ages. Primers used in a second PCR of about 7 to 11 cycles were a sample-barcoded 5' primer and a J-beta primer mix. TCRdb re-derived calls from the 5' RACE reads in MiXCR, one entry per CDR3 protein. The sample lists 1.5 million to 2 million distinct CDR3 sequences, about 28% seen once, with approximately 7.7% in the top ten. The specimen sequenced was blood. The receptor set was obtained from a young woman in good health.

V usage is TRBV2 and J usage is TRBJ2-3; possible D gene TRBD1, 6 bases. The CDR3 length is 14 residues. The V end was cut by 9 bases, the J end by 0 bases, with 13 bases between. CDR1 and CDR2 from the germline V gene are SNHLY and FYNNEI. The CDR3 protein is CASSRGESTDTQYF. The CDR3 DNA is TGTGCCAGTTCCAGGGGAGAGAGCACAGATACGCAGTATTTT.

This clonotype appeared many times. The chain joins TRBV9 to TRBJ2-7; D gene ambiguous. The CDR3 has 14 residues. V was trimmed by 2 bases and J by 0 bases, leaving 9 bases between them. The V gene's germline CDR1 is SGDLS and CDR2 YYNGEE. CDR3 DNA sequence: TGTGCCAGCAGCGTCTCGTCAAGCTCCTACGAGCAGTACTTC. Its protein product is CASSVSSSSYEQYF.

The table lists this clonotype with many counts. The V call is TRBV13, the J call TRBJ2-7; TRBD1 or TRBD2 may be the D gene (5 bases each). Germline V gene data show CDR1 as PRHDT and CDR2 as FYEKMQ (reference sequence). The CDR3 is 15 residues long. Trimming stripped 3 bases from V and 1 base from J, with 13 bases between. CDR3: CASSFGRGSSYEQYF. The CDR3 region has the DNA TGTGCCAGCAGCTTTGGCCGGGGCTCATCCTACGAGCAGTACTTC.

This chain uses TRBV7-2 with TRBJ2-3; no clear D gene. Looked up from germline, CDR1 is SGHTA and CDR2 is FQGNSA. Trimming removed 5 bases from V and 3 bases from J, with 15 bases in between. CDR3 length: 15 residues. The CDR3 loop is CASSPRARSTDTQYF. The CDR3, as DNA: TGTGCCAGCAGCCCTCGGGCACGCAGTACAGATACGCAGTATTTT.

In its sample, this clonotype was seen a few times. The chain has TRBV7-2 and TRBJ2-1; the D gene is possibly TRBD2 (5 bases). Germline V gene lookup returns CDR1 SGHTA and CDR2 FQGNSA. The germline V and J ends were trimmed by 5 bases and 2 bases, with 22 bases remaining between them. The CDR3 has 18 amino acids. The CDR3 protein is CASSTTTFQRRTYNEQFF. In DNA form, the CDR3 reads TGTGCCAGCAGCACTACGACTTTCCAGCGGAGGACCTACAATGAGCAGTTCTTC.

Comment on this clonotype: One end of the junction is discordant with germline, which a read error may explain. The chain links TRBV7-6 to TRBJ2-1, with unresolved D. CDR3 length equals 15 residues. In germline, CDR1 is SGHVS, CDR2 FNYEAQ. CDR3 sequence: CACSFSASSYNEQFF. In DNA form, the CDR3 reads TGTGCCTGCAGCTTTTCAGCGAGCTCCTACAATGAGCAGTTCTTC.

The chain joins TRBV7-2 to TRBJ2-5, with 10 bases fitting TRBD2. V lost 6 bases, J lost 5 bases, and 6 bases stayed unmatched. Germline lookup yields CDR1 SGHTA and CDR2 FQGNSA. The CDR3 has 14 amino acids. The CDR3 DNA sequence: TGTGCCAGCAGTACGGGACTAGCGCGGGAGACCCAGTACTTC. Its translation is CASSTGLARETQYF.

This clonotype has only a few counts. V gene TRBV28 combines with J gene TRBJ2-5; 11 bases fit TRBD2. Trimming removed 3 bases from V and 7 bases from J; junction bases left unmatched: 16. This CDR3 spans 18 amino acids. Germline V gene sequence: CDR1 MDHEN, CDR2 SYDVKM. The CDR3 loop is CASSFPIAGGTSAGTQYF. As DNA, the CDR3 is TGTGCCAGCAGTTTCCCGATAGCGGGGGGGACAAGCGCAGGGACCCAGTACTTC.

This clonotype has just a few counts. The V call is TRBV6-5, the J call TRBJ1-4, with D maybe TRBD1 (6 bases). Germline values: CDR1 MNHEY, CDR2 SVGAGI. This CDR3 is built from 15 residues. The V end lost 5 bases, the J end lost 6 bases, and 16 bases lay between the germline ends. In nucleotides, the CDR3 is TGTGCCAGCAGTCCCCCTGACAGGAGGGATGAAAAACTGTTTTTT. This gives the protein CASSPPDRRDEKLFF.

This clonotype was seen more than once but under ten times. The rearrangement links TRBV24-1 to TRBJ2-1; D is undetermined. The V end lost 6 bases, the J end lost 4 bases, and 6 bases lay between the germline ends. The CDR3 sequence is 12 residues long. Germline CDR1 is KGHDR and CDR2 is SFDVKD. The CDR3 nucleotides are TGTGCCACCAGTAACAGTTACAATGAGCAGTTCTTC. It codes for CATSNSYNEQFF.

J is TRBJ2-7 and V is TRBV25-1; the D is unclear. Trimming cost V 5 bases and J 6 bases, with 14 bases left between them. The CDR3 extends over 13 amino acids. Germline-derived CDR1 and CDR2 are MGHDK and SYGVNS. The CDR3 DNA sequence: TGTGCCAGCAGTCCCTCCCCCCCAAGCGAGCAGTACTTC. Residues: CASSPSPPSEQYF.

This clonotype appeared a single time. One junction end disagrees with the germline gene, perhaps due to a read error. The rearrangement links TRBV12-3 or TRBV12-4 to TRBJ2-5, with a possible D match to TRBD2 (6 bases). CDR3 size: 13 residues. The CDR3, as DNA: TGTGCAAGCCAGCGGGCCCTGAGGGAGATCCAGTACTTC. Encoded protein: CASQRALREIQYF.

The rearrangement joins TRBV5-1 to TRBJ2-4, with a tentative D call TRBD1 (6 bases). Germline V gene sequence: CDR1 SGHRS, CDR2 YFSETQ. Trimming left V 3 bases short and J 7 bases short, with 17 bases between. CDR3 length equals 15 residues. The CDR3 is CASSSAFRGDNIQYF. The CDR3 nucleotides are TGCGCCAGCAGCTCTGCCTTCAGGGGAGATAACATTCAGTACTTC.

The chain links TRBV20-1 to TRBJ1-1, with D possibly TRBD1 on 6 matching bases. V shed 4 bases and J shed 1 base, with 16 bases lying between them. The germline V gene encodes CDR1 DFQATT and CDR2 SNEGSKA (reference sequence). The CDR3 length is 15 residues. Written as DNA, the CDR3 is TGCAGTGCTAAACAGGGTAGGTCGGGGAACACTGAAGCTTTCTTT. It yields the protein CSAKQGRSGNTEAFF.

The chain recombines TRBV20-1 with TRBJ1-1; TRBD1 matches at 11 bases. Germline V gene sequence: CDR1 DFQATT, CDR2 SNEGSKA (reference sequence). V lost 2 bases to trimming and J lost 4 bases; unmatched junction nucleotides: 6. The CDR3 is made up of 15 amino acids. The CDR3 sequence is CSARKGQGVGTEAFF. The CDR3 bases are TGCAGTGCTAGAAAGGGACAGGGGGTTGGCACTGAAGCTTTCTTT.

This clonotype was counted between two and nine times. This chain uses TRBV4-3 with TRBJ2-7, with 8 bases that match TRBD2. The V segment lost 0 bases and the J segment 3 bases; nucleotides outside the gene matches: 7. Per germline, CDR1 LGHNA and CDR2 YSLEER. The length of the CDR3 is 16 residues. The DNA of the CDR3 is TGCGCCAGCAGCCAAGAGGTGTCGAGCGGGAGCTACGAGCAGTACTTC. Translating it yields CASSQEVSSGSYEQYF.

This clonotype was counted only a few times. The chain links TRBV28 to TRBJ2-7; D tentatively reads TRBD1 or TRBD2 (5 bases each). The CDR3 is made up of 15 amino acids. Between the trimmed V and J ends, which lost 2 bases and 4 bases, there was a span of 15 bases. The germline V gene has CDR1 MDHEN and CDR2 SYDVKM. The CDR3 sequence is CASSLRDGSFYEQYF. In DNA form, the CDR3 reads TGTGCCAGCAGTTTAAGGGACGGCAGTTTTTACGAGCAGTACTTC.

This clonotype was seen at least ten times. The V call is TRBV6-5, the J call TRBJ2-7; no definite D call. The CDR3 runs to 15 residues. The germline V and J ends were trimmed by 0 bases and 2 bases, with 11 bases remaining between them. Germline lookup yields CDR1 MNHEY and CDR2 SVGAGI. The CDR3 nucleotides are TGTGCCAGCAGTTACTCGACCAGGCCCCCCTACGAGCAGTACTTC. It translates to CASSYSTRPPYEQYF.

In the case of this clonotype: A much larger clone lies a single base off, so this may be a read error. This chain connects TRBV3-1 to TRBJ1-1; maybe TRBD1 (5 bases). Germline lookup yields CDR1 LGHDT and CDR2 YNNKEL (reference sequence). CDR3 length: 14 amino acids. The CDR3: CASSQGGGAVETFF. The CDR3 nucleotides read TGTGCCAGCAGCCAAGGTGGAGGGGCAGTTGAAACTTTCTTT.